The 20 T cell receptor beta chains given below trace back to one sample, sequenced in a study of cytomegalovirus exposure and HLA in healthy donors. With 60 Vbeta and 13 Jbeta primers, the PCR was carried out. Using immunoSEQ multiplex PCR, the repertoire was profiled, and TCRdb retains in-frame clones only, with some absent. The repertoire consists of approximately 200,000 clones, with more than 75% occurring once and the leading ten covering 1.3%. The sample comprised PBMCs. The source is a human donor in good health.

The V and J genes are TRBV30 and TRBJ2-1, with D perhaps TRBD1 (6 bases). In germline, CDR1 is GTSNPN, CDR2 SVGIG (reference sequence). This CDR3 is 13 amino acids long. Trimming left V 3 bases short and J 4 bases short, with 10 bases between. The CDR3 DNA follows: TGTGCCTGGAGCACAGGGCCATACAATGAGCAGTTCTTC. Residues: CAWSTGPYNEQFF. Variable domain in full (rest from reference TRBV30 and TRBJ2-1): SQTIHQWPATLVQPVGSPLSLECTVEGTSNPNLYWYRQAAGRGLQLLFYSVGIGQISSEVPQNLSASRPQDRQFILSSKKLLLSDSGFYLCAWSTGPYNEQFFGPGTRLTVL.

The V call is TRBV11-1, the J call TRBJ2-1; 7 bases map to TRBD2. The CDR3 contains 17 residues. The germline gives CDR1 SGHAT, CDR2 FQDESV (reference sequence). V trimming: 2 bases; J trimming: 2 bases; junction bases outside the gene matches: 9. In DNA form, the CDR3 reads TGTGCCAGCAGCTTAAGGGTTCGCGGGAGTGCCTACAATGAGCAGTTCTTC. It is translated as CASSLRVRGSAYNEQFF. Based on the CDR3 plus reference TRBV11-1 and TRBJ2-1, the full variable domain is EAEVAQSPRYKITEKSQAVAFWCDPISGHATLYWYRQILGQGPELLVQFQDESVVDDSQLPKDRFSAERLKGVDSTLKIQPAELGDSAMYLCASSLRVRGSAYNEQFFGPGTRLTVL.

V and J are TRBV6-4 and TRBJ2-1, with 14 bases lining up with TRBD2. CDR3 length: 15 residues. Unmatched junction bases numbered 6, after V lost 6 bases and J lost 8 bases. Germline V gene sequence: CDR1 MRHNA, CDR2 SNTAGT. In nucleotides, the CDR3 is TGTGCCAGCAGGCGTAAGACTAGCGGGGGGGATGAGCAGTTCTTC. Protein sequence: CASRRKTSGGDEQFF.

The chain has TRBV19 and TRBJ1-5; tentative D call: TRBD1 (6 bases). Deletions cut 1 base from V and 1 base from J, with 11 bases between. Germline V CDR1 and CDR2: LNHDA, SQIVND (reference sequence). The CDR3 runs to 16 residues. Here the CDR3 reads CASSIGPGTSNQPQHF. The CDR3 DNA reads as TGTGCCAGTAGTATAGGGCCCGGGACAAGCAATCAGCCCCAGCATTTT.

This clone has only one observation. The rearrangement uses TRBV7-9 and TRBJ2-7; D is possibly TRBD1 (5 bases). The CDR3 spans 14 residues. The ends were cut back, 0 bases at V and 3 bases at J, with 9 bases in the middle. Per the germline V gene, CDR1 is SEHNR and CDR2 is FQNEAQ (reference sequence). CDR3 sequence: CASSLASQGYEQYF. CDR3 coding DNA: TGTGCCAGCAGCTTAGCGTCCCAGGGCTACGAGCAGTACTTC.

The CDR3 DNA reads as TGTGCCAGCAGTCCTCTACTAGCGCTGAGCTCCTACAATGAGCAGTTCTTC. This translates into CASSPLLALSSYNEQFF. V usage is TRBV27 and J usage is TRBJ2-1; the match to TRBD2 covers 7 bases. Germline assignment: CDR1 MNHEY and CDR2 SMNVEV (reference sequence). CDR3 length: 17 amino acids. Trimming removed 5 bases from V and 0 bases from J; junction bases left unmatched: 10.

In its sample, this clone was seen once. CDR3 bases: TGTGCCAGCAGTCGAAGGGACAGGGGGTCTTACATTTCCGATACGCAGTATTTT. Translation: CASSRRDRGSYISDTQYF. The rearrangement uses TRBV27 and TRBJ2-3, with 11 bases matching TRBD1. CDR3 size: 18 residues. The V gene end was trimmed by 5 bases and the J gene end by 6 bases; junction bases not matched to a gene: 16. The V gene's germline CDR1 is MNHEY and CDR2 SMNVEV (reference sequence).

Only one count was recorded for this clone. V and J are TRBV19 and TRBJ1-2; the D gene is possibly TRBD1 (5 bases). Trimming removed 7 bases from V and 8 bases from J, with 11 bases in between. Germline V gives CDR1 LNHDA, CDR2 SQIVND (reference sequence). The CDR3 length is 11 residues. CDR3 loop: CASNEGRGYTF. The DNA of the CDR3 is TGTGCCAGTAATGAGGGGAGGGGCTACACCTTC. The variable domain in full, completed from reference TRBV19 and TRBJ1-2, reads DGGITQSPKYLFRKEGQNVTLSCEQNLNHDAMYWYRQDPGQGLRLIYYSQIVNDFQKGDIAEGYSVSREKKESFPLTVTSAQKNPTAFYLCASNEGRGYTFGSGTRLTVV.

The chain recombines TRBV11-3 with TRBJ2-1; D might be TRBD2 (6 bases). Germline lookup yields CDR1 SGHNT and CDR2 YENEEA. The ends were cut back, 3 bases at V and 0 bases at J, with 6 bases in the middle. The CDR3 contains 14 residues. As DNA, the CDR3 is TGTGCCAGCAGCTTGACTAGCTCCTACAATGAGCAGTTCTTC. Protein sequence: CASSLTSSYNEQFF.

This chain links TRBV2 with TRBJ1-1; 7 nucleotides line up with TRBD1. The CDR3 length is 13 residues. The junction had 3 bases not matched to a gene; V was cut back by 6 bases and J by 2 bases. The germline V gene has CDR1 SNHLY and CDR2 FYNNEI. CDR3 region: CASRGQPNTEAFF. The CDR3 nucleotides read TGTGCCAGCAGGGGACAGCCAAACACTGAAGCTTTCTTT.

This rearrangement joins TRBV27 to TRBJ2-1; possibly TRBD1 for D (6 bases). This CDR3 has 16 residues. Germline V gene sequence: CDR1 MNHEY, CDR2 SMNVEV (reference sequence). Deletions cut 1 base from V and 4 bases from J, with 14 bases between. CDR3 sequence (DNA): TGTGCCAGCAGTTTATTAAGGACAGACCCTTACAATGAGCAGTTCTTC. Encoded protein: CASSLLRTDPYNEQFF.

This clone has more than one count but fewer than ten. The rearrangement uses TRBV7-6 and TRBJ2-1; D is ambiguous. The CDR3 extends over 13 amino acids. Germline values: CDR1 SGHVS, CDR2 FNYEAQ. The ends were cut back, 4 bases at V and 2 bases at J, with 6 bases in the middle. CDR3 sequence reads: CASSSNTYNEQFF. The CDR3 region has the DNA TGTGCCAGCAGCTCTAATACCTACAATGAGCAGTTCTTC.

The chain combines TRBV18 with TRBJ1-5; D unresolved. This CDR3 comprises 12 residues. The germline gives CDR1 KGHSH, CDR2 LQKENI. Trimming took 5 bases from V and 3 from J, leaving 5 bases between them. The DNA for the CDR3 is TGTGCCAGCTCAGCGGCCAATCAGCCCCAGCATTTT. The encoded protein is CASSAANQPQHF. Full variable domain (outside the CDR3, taken from reference TRBV18 and TRBJ1-5): NAGVMQNPRHLVRRRGQEARLRCSPMKGHSHVYWYRQLPEEGLKFMVYLQKENIIDESGMPKERFSAEFPKEGPSILRIQQVVRGDSAAYFCASSAANQPQHFGDGTRLSIL.

The CDR3 coding sequence is TGTGCCAGCAGTTTATTCGGACTAGAGACCCCAGATACGCAGTATTTT. Its protein product is CASSLFGLETPDTQYF. V gene TRBV27 combines with J gene TRBJ2-3; TRBD2 agrees at 7 bases. There are 16 residues in the CDR3. The germline V gene encodes CDR1 MNHEY and CDR2 SMNVEV (reference sequence). V lost 1 base to trimming and J lost 4 bases; unmatched junction nucleotides: 8.

This clone was counted only a few times. The rearrangement uses TRBV4-3 and TRBJ2-3, with 14 bases fitting TRBD2. After removal of 4 bases from V and 5 bases from J, the junction contained 5 bases not matched to a gene. The germline V gene has CDR1 LGHNA and CDR2 YSLEER. This CDR3 comprises 16 residues. CDR3 region: CASSRGTSGSLDTQYF. Written as DNA, the CDR3 is TGCGCCAGCAGCCGTGGGACTAGCGGGAGCTTAGATACGCAGTATTTT.

The rearrangement joins TRBV18 to TRBJ1-4; tentative D call: TRBD1 (6 bases). From germline, CDR1 is KGHSH and CDR2 LQKENI. The CDR3 spans 14 residues. The V end was cut by 2 bases, the J end by 7 bases, with 11 bases between. The CDR3 protein is CASSPSGVAEKLFF. CDR3 sequence (DNA): TGTGCCAGCTCACCATCAGGGGTCGCTGAAAAACTGTTTTTT.

The V gene is TRBV20-1, the J gene TRBJ1-3; the D is unclear. Germline V lookup: CDR1 DFQATT, CDR2 SNEGSKA (reference sequence). V dropped 6 bases and J dropped 8 bases, with 11 bases sitting between them. This CDR3 spans 11 amino acids. The CDR3 loop reads CSAQLDDTIYF. In DNA form, the CDR3 reads TGCAGTGCCCAACTAGACGACACCATATATTTT.

The genes are TRBV4-1 and TRBJ2-7; 13 nucleotides agree with TRBD2. CDR3 length: 17 residues. Germline loops: CDR1 MGHRA, CDR2 YSYEKL. After removal of 1 base from V and 3 bases from J, the junction contained 6 bases not matched to a gene. This CDR3 is CASSQGTGTSGIYEQYF. CDR3 DNA sequence: TGCGCCAGCAGCCAAGGTACCGGGACTAGCGGGATCTACGAGCAGTACTTC.

This clone appeared a single time. V is TRBV10-3 and J is TRBJ2-3; D ambiguous. Germline V gene sequence: CDR1 ENHRY, CDR2 SYGVKD. The CDR3 is 17 amino acids. The germline V and J ends were trimmed by 0 bases and 2 bases, with 15 bases remaining between them. The CDR3 spells CAISESLFSGITDTQYF. The CDR3 DNA is TGTGCCATCAGTGAGTCGTTATTTTCAGGCATCACAGATACGCAGTATTTT.

As regards this clone: At one of its ends the junction is not consistent with the germline gene, which may arise from a read error. This chain connects TRBV28 to TRBJ2-7; the match to TRBD2 covers 7 bases. This CDR3 spans 12 amino acids. Per germline, CDR1 MDHEN and CDR2 SYDVKM. CDR3 amino acids: CASSSPRVRGVF. The CDR3 DNA reads TGTGCCAGCAGTTCCCCGCGCGTTCGGGGGGTTTTC.